This T cell receptor beta chain stems from a study of T cells in tuberculosis. The repertoire was sequenced with immunoSEQ multiplex PCR; TCRdb's copy has only in-frame clones and lacks some. The sample consists of under 35,000 clones, roughly 95% of them appearing once. Germline V gives CDR1 SGDLS, CDR2 YYNGEE. The CDR3 has 15 amino acids. The V end was cut by 5 bases, the J end by 1 base, with 13 bases between. Sequencing was carried out using PBMCs. The sequence was obtained from a donor aged 10-29 years with latent tuberculosis or without tuberculosis infection. This chain connects TRBV9 to TRBJ2-1; TRBD2 is a possible D gene (5 bases). CDR3 loop: CASRPRAGSYNEQFF. The CDR3 bases are TGTGCCAGCAGGCCGAGGGCCGGGTCCTACAATGAGCAGTTCTTC.